Listed below are T cell receptor beta chains from one sample, sequenced in a study of immune evolution from preneoplasia to lung adenocarcinoma. Generated by immunoSEQ multiplex PCR, the TCRdb table keeps only in-frame clones and is missing some. The sample carries 9,000 to 13,000 clones, roughly 74% recorded once. Sequencing was carried out using FFPE minimally invasive lung adenocarcinoma tissue. Receptors were obtained from a person between 65 and 79 years old with lung adenocarcinoma. CDR3s include the opening cysteine and the closing phenylalanine or tryptophan. Each record gives: clone size, D gene, V gene, J gene, CDR3 DNA, CDR3 protein. D genes are given only for firm matches. Some rows mark clone size as missing; the rest say once, few, many or name a class of expanded clone.

size: NA
D: NA
V: TRBV7-9
J: TRBJ2-3
DNA: TGTGCCAGCAGCTCATCCAGGGGGCGGGGGGATACGCAGTATTTT
CDR3: CASSSSRGRGDTQYF

size: few
D: NA
V: TRBV6-5
J: TRBJ2-3
DNA: TGTGCCAGCAGTTTGGGAGGTGTAGGATTTGCAGATACGCAGTATTTT
CDR3: CASSLGGVGFADTQYF

size: NA
D: TRBD1
V: TRBV7-9
J: TRBJ2-4
DNA: TGTGCCAGCAGCCCGACAGGGGGCTCGAAAAACATTCAGTACTTC
CDR3: CASSPTGGSKNIQYF

size: NA
D: NA
V: TRBV4-3
J: TRBJ2-7
DNA: TGCGCCAGCAGCCAAACGGCACGAGGGATAACCTACGAGCAGTACTTC
CDR3: CASSQTARGITYEQYF

size: few
D: NA
V: TRBV7-3
J: TRBJ2-1
DNA: TGTGCCAGCAGCTTAATGGGGGAGGCGGGTGAGCAGTTCTTC
CDR3: CASSLMGEAGEQFF

size: NA
D: NA
V: TRBV7-6
J: TRBJ2-1
DNA: TGTGCCAGCAGCTTAGTGGGAGCCCCCTTTCCCATTAACTACAATGAGCAGTTCTTC
CDR3: CASSLVGAPFPINYNEQFF

size: NA
D: TRBD2
V: TRBV5-4
J: TRBJ2-3
DNA: TGTGCCAGCAGGCCGTCACTAGCGGGAGTTCGCACAGATACGCAGTATTTT
CDR3: CASRPSLAGVRTDTQYF

size: few
D: TRBD1
V: TRBV6-1
J: TRBJ1-4
DNA: TGTGCCAGCAGTGAAGCTAGGGGGACAGGGTCTGAAAAACTGTTTTTT
CDR3: CASSEARGTGSEKLFF

size: NA
D: TRBD2
V: TRBV18
J: TRBJ2-5
DNA: TGTGCCAGCTCACCGATAGCGGGGATTCAAGAGACCCAGTACTTC
CDR3: CASSPIAGIQETQYF

size: NA
D: NA
V: TRBV19
J: TRBJ2-3
DNA: TGTGCCAGTAGTAAGGGTTCGGGGTATGATACGCAGTATTTT
CDR3: CASSKGSGYDTQYF

size: NA
D: NA
V: TRBV2
J: TRBJ1-2
DNA: TGTGCCAGCAGGGGTCCTGCTGGGAACTATGGCTACACCTTC
CDR3: CASRGPAGNYGYTF

size: few
D: NA
V: TRBV7-3
J: TRBJ1-1
DNA: TGTGCCAGCAGCCGAGACGTGGACACTGAAGCTTTCTTT
CDR3: CASSRDVDTEAFF

size: NA
D: TRBD1
V: TRBV5-6
J: TRBJ2-5
DNA: TGTGCCAGCAGTCTACAGGGGGTCCCAGAGACCCAGTACTTC
CDR3: CASSLQGVPETQYF

size: NA
D: NA
V: TRBV6-5
J: TRBJ1-6
DNA: TGTGCCAGCTGCTGGGGTCAGGGTTCGGTCCTCCACTTT
CDR3: CASCWGQGSVLHF

size: few
D: NA
V: TRBV4-1
J: TRBJ1-5
DNA: TGCGCCAGCAGCCAAGATGCGGGGGCCGATCAGCCCCAGCATTTT
CDR3: CASSQDAGADQPQHF

size: NA
D: NA
V: TRBV6-5
J: TRBJ2-7
DNA: TGTGCCAGCAGTTACCCAGGGGGGTACGAGCAGTACTTC
CDR3: CASSYPGGYEQYF

size: NA
D: TRBD2
V: TRBV7-6
J: TRBJ2-7
DNA: TGTGCCAGCAGCTTAGCGCCCCCTGGCCTAGCGGGAGAAAACTACGAGCAGTACTTC
CDR3: CASSLAPPGLAGENYEQYF

size: medium-sized
D: NA
V: TRBV7-9
J: TRBJ2-1
DNA: TGTGCCAGCAGCCCTCCGATGCGACTAGATTATAGCAATGAGCAGTTCTTC
CDR3: CASSPPMRLDYSNEQFF

size: few
D: NA
V: TRBV29-1
J: TRBJ1-1
DNA: TGCAGCGTTGAAGGGGAGAACACTGAAGCTTTCTTT
CDR3: CSVEGENTEAFF

size: few
D: TRBD1
V: TRBV19
J: TRBJ1-2
DNA: TGTGCCAGTAGTTACCGGGACAGGGATGGCTACACCTTC
CDR3: CASSYRDRDGYTF

size: NA
D: NA
V: TRBV28
J: TRBJ2-6
DNA: TGTGCCAGCAGTCCCACCGGGGCCAACGTCCTGACTTTC
CDR3: CASSPTGANVLTF

size: NA
D: TRBD2
V: TRBV7-9
J: TRBJ2-1
DNA: TGTGCCAGCAGCTTATCAGGGACTAGCTTATTCTTC
CDR3: CASSLSGTSLFF

size: NA
D: TRBD2
V: TRBV30
J: TRBJ2-4
DNA: TGTGCCTGGAGTTTCCGGACTAGCGGGGGGGCGGGCATTCAGTACTTC
CDR3: CAWSFRTSGGAGIQYF

size: NA
D: NA
V: TRBV29-1
J: TRBJ1-1
DNA: TGCAGCGTTGAAGGAGGGATGAGGGAAACTGAAGCTTTCTTT
CDR3: CSVEGGMRETEAFF

size: NA
D: TRBD1
V: TRBV6-5
J: TRBJ1-6
DNA: TGTGCCACTGCCGGGACAGTCAACTCACCCCTCCACTTT
CDR3: CATAGTVNSPLHF

size: NA
D: TRBD1
V: TRBV29-1
J: TRBJ1-2
DNA: TGCAGCGTTGCGGGGGTAAGACAGGGGAATGGCTACACCTTC
CDR3: CSVAGVRQGNGYTF

size: NA
D: NA
V: TRBV11-2
J: TRBJ2-2
DNA: TGTGCCAGCAGCTTCCCACTAGCGAACACCGGGGAGCTGTTTTTT
CDR3: CASSFPLANTGELFF

size: NA
D: NA
V: TRBV4-1
J: TRBJ2-3
DNA: TGCGCCAGCAGCCACCGGACACAGCCCACAGATACGCAGTATTTT
CDR3: CASSHRTQPTDTQYF

size: few
D: NA
V: TRBV2
J: TRBJ1-5
DNA: TGTGCCAGCAGTGAAGCGCGCACATCGTGGAAGCCCCAGCATTTT
CDR3: CASSEARTSWKPQHF

size: NA
D: NA
V: TRBV4-1
J: TRBJ1-5
DNA: TGCGCCAGCAGCCAAGAGACAGCCCTGGGTAGCAATCAGCCCCAGCATTTT
CDR3: CASSQETALGSNQPQHF

size: medium-sized
D: NA
V: TRBV7-2
J: TRBJ2-7
DNA: TGTGCCAGCAGCTTAGCTCCCTGGGGACTGAGAGACTCCTACGAGCAGTACTTC
CDR3: CASSLAPWGLRDSYEQYF